This TCR beta chain was profiled in a study of blood T cell repertoires in COVID-19. CDR1 is SGHTA and CDR2 is FQGNSA in the germline V gene. V lost 6 bases and J lost 5, with 19 bases in between. The CDR3 has 15 amino acids. TCRdb's copy holds only in-frame clones and misses some; the assay was immunoSEQ multiplex PCR. The data contain approximately 160,000 clones, around 83% of them singletons. This receptor was taken from a woman in her sixties or seventies with COVID-19, enrolled during active disease. The rearrangement joins TRBV7-2 to TRBJ1-1; maybe TRBD1 (6 bases). Sequenced: peripheral blood. The CDR3 region has the DNA TGTGCCAGCAGGCTTAACAGGGCTGATAGGACTGAAGCTTTCTTT. This sequence encodes CASRLNRADRTEAFF.